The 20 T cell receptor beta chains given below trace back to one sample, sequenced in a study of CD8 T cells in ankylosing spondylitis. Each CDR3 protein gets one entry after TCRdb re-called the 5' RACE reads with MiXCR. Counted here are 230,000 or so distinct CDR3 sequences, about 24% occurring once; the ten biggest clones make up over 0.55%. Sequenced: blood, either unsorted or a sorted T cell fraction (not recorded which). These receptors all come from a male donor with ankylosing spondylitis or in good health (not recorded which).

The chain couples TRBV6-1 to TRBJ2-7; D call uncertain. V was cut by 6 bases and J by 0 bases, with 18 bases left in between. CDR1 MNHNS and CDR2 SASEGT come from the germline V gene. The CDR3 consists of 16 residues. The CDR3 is CASRGLDVARSYEQYF. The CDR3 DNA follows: TGTGCCAGCAGGGGGTTAGATGTTGCCCGCTCCTACGAGCAGTACTTC.

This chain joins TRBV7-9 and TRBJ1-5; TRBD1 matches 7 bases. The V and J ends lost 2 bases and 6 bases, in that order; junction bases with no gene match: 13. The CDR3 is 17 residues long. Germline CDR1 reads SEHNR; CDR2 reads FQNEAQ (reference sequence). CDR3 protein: CASSLSMSAGGGQPQHF. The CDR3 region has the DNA TGTGCCAGCAGCTTATCGATGTCGGCAGGGGGTGGTCAGCCCCAGCATTTT. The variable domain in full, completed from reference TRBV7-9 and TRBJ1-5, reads DTGVSQNPRHKITKRGQNVTFRCDPISEHNRLYWYRQTLGQGPEFLTYFQNEAQLEKSRLLSDRFSAERPKGSFSTLEIQRTEQGDSAMYLCASSLSMSAGGGQPQHFGDGTRLSIL.

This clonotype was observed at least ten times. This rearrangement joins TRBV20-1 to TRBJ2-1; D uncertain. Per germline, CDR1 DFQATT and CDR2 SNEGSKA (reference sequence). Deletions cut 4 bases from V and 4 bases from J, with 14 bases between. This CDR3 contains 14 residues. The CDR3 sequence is CSAKVLGRYNEQFF. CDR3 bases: TGCAGTGCTAAGGTCTTGGGCCGGTACAATGAGCAGTTCTTC.

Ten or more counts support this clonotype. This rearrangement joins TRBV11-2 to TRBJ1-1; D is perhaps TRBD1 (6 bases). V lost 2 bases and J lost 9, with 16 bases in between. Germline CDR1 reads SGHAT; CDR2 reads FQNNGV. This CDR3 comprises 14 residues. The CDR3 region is CASSLSRTVSQAFF. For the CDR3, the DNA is TGTGCCAGCAGCTTATCCCGGACAGTGTCCCAAGCTTTCTTT.

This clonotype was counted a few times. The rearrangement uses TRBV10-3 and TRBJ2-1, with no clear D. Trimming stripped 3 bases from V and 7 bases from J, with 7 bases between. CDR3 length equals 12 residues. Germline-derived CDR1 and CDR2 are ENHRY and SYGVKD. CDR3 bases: TGTGCCATCAGTGAACCCCGAAATGAGCAGTTCTTC. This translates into CAISEPRNEQFF.

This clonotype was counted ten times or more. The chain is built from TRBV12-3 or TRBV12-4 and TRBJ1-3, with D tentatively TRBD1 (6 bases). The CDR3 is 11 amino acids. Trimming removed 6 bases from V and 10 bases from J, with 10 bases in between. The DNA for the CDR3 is TGTGCCAGCAGCTTTACAGGGACCATATATTTT. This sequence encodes CASSFTGTIYF.

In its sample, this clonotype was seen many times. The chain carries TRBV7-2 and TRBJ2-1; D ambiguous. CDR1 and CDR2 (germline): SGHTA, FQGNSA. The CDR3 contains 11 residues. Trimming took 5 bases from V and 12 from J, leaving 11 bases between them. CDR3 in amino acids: CASSGMAWQFF. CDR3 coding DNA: TGTGCCAGCAGCGGCATGGCTTGGCAGTTCTTC. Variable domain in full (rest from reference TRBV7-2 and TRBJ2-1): GAGVSQSPSNKVTEKGKDVELRCDPISGHTALYWYRQSLGQGLEFLIYFQGNSAPDKSGLPSDRFSAERTGGSVSTLTIQRTQQEDSAVYLCASSGMAWQFFGPGTRLTVL.

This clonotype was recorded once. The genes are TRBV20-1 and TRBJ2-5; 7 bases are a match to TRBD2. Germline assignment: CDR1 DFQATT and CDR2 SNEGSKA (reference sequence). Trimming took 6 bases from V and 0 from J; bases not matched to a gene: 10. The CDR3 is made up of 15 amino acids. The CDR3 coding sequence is TGCAGTGCCAGCTGGGGGGGGACTAACCAAGAGACCCAGTACTTC. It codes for CSASWGGTNQETQYF.

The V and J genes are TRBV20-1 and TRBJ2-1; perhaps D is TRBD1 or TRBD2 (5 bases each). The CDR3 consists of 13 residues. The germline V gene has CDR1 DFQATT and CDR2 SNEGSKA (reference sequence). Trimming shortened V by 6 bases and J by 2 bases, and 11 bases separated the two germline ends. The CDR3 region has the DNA TGCAGTGCCATGCTGGGGGCCTACAATGAGCAGTTCTTC. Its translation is CSAMLGAYNEQFF.

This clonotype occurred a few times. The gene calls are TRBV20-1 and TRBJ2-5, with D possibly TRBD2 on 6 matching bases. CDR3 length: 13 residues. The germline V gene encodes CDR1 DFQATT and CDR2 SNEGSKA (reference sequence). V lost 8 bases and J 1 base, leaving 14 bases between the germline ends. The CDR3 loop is CSLEGRFQETQYF. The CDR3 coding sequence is TGCAGTTTGGAGGGCAGGTTCCAAGAGACCCAGTACTTC.

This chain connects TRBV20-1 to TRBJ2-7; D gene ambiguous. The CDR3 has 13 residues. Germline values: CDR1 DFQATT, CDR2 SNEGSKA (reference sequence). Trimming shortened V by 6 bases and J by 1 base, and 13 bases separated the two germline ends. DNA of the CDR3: TGCAGTGCCCCACCCCCCCCGTCCTACGAGCAGTACTTC. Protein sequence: CSAPPPPSYEQYF.

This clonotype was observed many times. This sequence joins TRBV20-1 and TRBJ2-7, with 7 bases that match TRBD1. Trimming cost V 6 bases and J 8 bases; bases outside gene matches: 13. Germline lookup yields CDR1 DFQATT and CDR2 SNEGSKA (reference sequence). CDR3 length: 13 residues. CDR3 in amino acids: CSAPRGQSLKQYF. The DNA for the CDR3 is TGCAGTGCCCCGAGGGGACAGAGCCTCAAGCAGTACTTC.

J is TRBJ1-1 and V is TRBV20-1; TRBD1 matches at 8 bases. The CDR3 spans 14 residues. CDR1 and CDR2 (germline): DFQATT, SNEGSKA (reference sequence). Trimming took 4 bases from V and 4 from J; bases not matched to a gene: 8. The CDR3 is CSATARDRSTEAFF. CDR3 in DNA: TGCAGTGCTACTGCAAGGGACAGGTCCACTGAAGCTTTCTTT.

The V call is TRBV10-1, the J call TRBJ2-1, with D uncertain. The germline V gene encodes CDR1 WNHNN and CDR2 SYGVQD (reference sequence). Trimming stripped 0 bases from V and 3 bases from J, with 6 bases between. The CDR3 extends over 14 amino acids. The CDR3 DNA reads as TGCGCCAGCAGTGAGTCGCCAGACTACAATGAGCAGTTCTTC. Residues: CASSESPDYNEQFF.

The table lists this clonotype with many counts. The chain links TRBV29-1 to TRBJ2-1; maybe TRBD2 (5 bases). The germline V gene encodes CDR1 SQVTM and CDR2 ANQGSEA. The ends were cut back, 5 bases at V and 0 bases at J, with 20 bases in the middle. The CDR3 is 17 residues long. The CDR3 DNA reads TGCAGCGTTCAGGACGTAAGAGATACTAGCTCCTACAATGAGCAGTTCTTC. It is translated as CSVQDVRDTSSYNEQFF.

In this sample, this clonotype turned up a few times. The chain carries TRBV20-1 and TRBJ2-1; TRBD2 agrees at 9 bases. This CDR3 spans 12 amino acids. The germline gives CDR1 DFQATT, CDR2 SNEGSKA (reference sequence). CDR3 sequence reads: CKATSGSDEQFF. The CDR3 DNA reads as TGCAAGGCGACTAGCGGTTCGGATGAGCAGTTCTTC.

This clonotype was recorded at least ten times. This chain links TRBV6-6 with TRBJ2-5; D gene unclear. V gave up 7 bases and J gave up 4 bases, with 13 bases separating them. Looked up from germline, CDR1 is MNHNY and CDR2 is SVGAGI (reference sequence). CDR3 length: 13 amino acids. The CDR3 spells CASTRDPRETQYF. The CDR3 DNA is TGTGCCAGCACCAGAGACCCTAGAGAGACCCAGTACTTC.

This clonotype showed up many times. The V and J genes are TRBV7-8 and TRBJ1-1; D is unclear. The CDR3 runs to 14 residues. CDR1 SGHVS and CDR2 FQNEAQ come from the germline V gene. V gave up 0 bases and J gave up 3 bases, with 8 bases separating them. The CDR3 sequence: CASSLASGYTEAFF. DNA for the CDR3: TGTGCCAGCAGCTTAGCGTCAGGATACACTGAAGCTTTCTTT.

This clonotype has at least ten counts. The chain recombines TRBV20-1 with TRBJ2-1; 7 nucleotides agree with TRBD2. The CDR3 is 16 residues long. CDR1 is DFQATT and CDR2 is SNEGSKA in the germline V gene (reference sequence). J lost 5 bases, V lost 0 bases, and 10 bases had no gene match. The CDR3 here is CSARDPGQGGNNEQFF. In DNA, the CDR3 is TGCAGTGCTAGAGATCCGGGGCAGGGAGGGAACAATGAGCAGTTCTTC.

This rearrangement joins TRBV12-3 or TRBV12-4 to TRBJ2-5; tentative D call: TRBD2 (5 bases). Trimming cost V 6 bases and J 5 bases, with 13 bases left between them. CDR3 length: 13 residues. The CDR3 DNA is TGTGCCAGCAGCAACCGAGGGTCGGAGACCCAGTACTTC. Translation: CASSNRGSETQYF.